Following are 12 T cell receptor beta chains from one sample sequenced in a study of T cell responses to AZD1222 COVID-19 vaccine. Assay: immunoSEQ multiplex PCR; the TCRdb copy retains only in-frame clones and omits some. Of roughly 130,000 clones listed, roughly 90% were seen once; the top ten hold under 3.5%. Sequenced here: peripheral blood, sampled on day 0 of AZD1222 vaccination. These receptors originate from an adult in good health.

The chain combines TRBV27 with TRBJ1-6; D is uncertain. This CDR3 contains 14 residues. V dropped 4 bases and J dropped 14 bases, with 18 bases sitting between them. Germline values: CDR1 MNHEY, CDR2 SMNVEV (reference sequence). In DNA form, the CDR3 reads TGTGCCAGCAGTTCTGTCAGTTTGTTATCTTCCCTCCACTTT. Translation gives CASSSVSLLSSLHF.

This sequence joins TRBV5-8 and TRBJ1-6, with TRBD1 identical over 10 bases. CDR1 and CDR2 (germline): SGHTS, YDEGEE. The CDR3 runs to 16 residues. The trim removed 4 bases at V and 8 bases at J, leaving 9 bases unmatched. CDR3 in amino acids: CASSLDWDRGDSPLHF. The CDR3 DNA reads TGTGCCAGCAGCCTGGACTGGGACAGGGGAGATTCACCCCTCCACTTT.

CDR3 in amino acids: CASSSLTSTGRNQPQHF. The CDR3 DNA sequence: TGTGCCAGCAGTTCTCTGACGAGTACAGGGAGAAATCAGCCCCAGCATTTT. The chain combines TRBV27 with TRBJ1-5; TRBD1 might be the D (6 bases). Between the trimmed V and J ends, which lost 4 bases and 4 bases, there was a span of 20 bases. This CDR3 is 17 amino acids long. CDR1 and CDR2 (germline): MNHEY, SMNVEV (reference sequence).

This chain links TRBV15 with TRBJ1-4; D is unclear. The CDR3 covers 15 residues. Germline CDR1 LNHNV, CDR2 YYDKDF (reference sequence). Trimming took 5 bases from V and 4 from J, leaving 14 bases between them. The CDR3 nucleotides are TGTGCCACCAGCCCCTGGGAAACTATTAATGAAAAACTGTTTTTT. This sequence encodes CATSPWETINEKLFF.

The chain is built from TRBV9 and TRBJ2-7; 13 bases are shared with TRBD2. The germline V gene has CDR1 SGDLS and CDR2 YYNGEE. Unmatched junction bases numbered 6, after V lost 4 bases and J lost 5 bases. The CDR3 has 15 residues. The CDR3 is CASSSGTSGTHEQYF. The CDR3 DNA reads as TGTGCCAGCAGCTCTGGGACTAGCGGGACCCACGAGCAGTACTTC. Variable domain in full (rest from reference TRBV9 and TRBJ2-7): DSGVTQTPKHLITATGQRVTLRCSPRSGDLSVYWYQQSLDQGLQFLIQYYNGEERAKGNILERFSAQQFPDLHSELNLSSLELGDSALYFCASSSGTSGTHEQYFGPGTRLTVT.

The rearrangement links TRBV11-1 to TRBJ2-7; D unresolved. Trimming took 8 bases from V and 6 from J, leaving 20 bases between them. The germline CDR1 and CDR2 sequences are SGHAT and FQDESV (reference sequence). This CDR3 has 14 residues. In DNA form, the CDR3 reads TGTGCCAGCCGAATCTCGTTAGGGCACGTCGAGCAGTACTTC. Protein product: CASRISLGHVEQYF. Combining the CDR3 with reference TRBV11-1 and TRBJ2-7 gives the whole variable domain EAEVAQSPRYKITEKSQAVAFWCDPISGHATLYWYRQILGQGPELLVQFQDESVVDDSQLPKDRFSAERLKGVDSTLKIQPAELGDSAMYLCASRISLGHVEQYFGPGTRLTVT.

The chain is built from TRBV19 and TRBJ2-2; D call uncertain. Germline CDR1 reads LNHDA; CDR2 reads SQIVND (reference sequence). This CDR3 comprises 14 residues. The V gene lost 3 bases and the J gene lost 2 bases, with 7 bases spanning the gap. The CDR3 sequence is CASSIQSNTGELFF. In DNA, the CDR3 is TGTGCCAGTAGTATCCAGAGCAACACCGGGGAGCTGTTTTTT.

V and J are TRBV6-5 and TRBJ2-7; D unresolved. V lost 4 bases, J lost 1 base, and 14 bases lay in between. The CDR3 contains 15 residues. The germline gives CDR1 MNHEY, CDR2 SVGAGI. The CDR3 protein is CASSSPYEGSYEQYF. The CDR3 DNA sequence: TGTGCCAGCAGTTCACCCTATGAAGGGTCCTACGAGCAGTACTTC.

J is TRBJ1-5 and V is TRBV15; D is undetermined. The CDR3 has 14 residues. Trimming pared 4 bases from V and 5 bases from J, leaving 12 bases between. Looked up from germline, CDR1 is LNHNV and CDR2 is YYDKDF (reference sequence). The CDR3 is CATSTSEGYQPQHF. CDR3 nucleotides: TGTGCCACCAGCACCTCAGAAGGTTATCAGCCCCAGCATTTT.

The chain employs TRBV27 and TRBJ1-5; 7 nucleotides match TRBD1. The CDR3 runs 13 residues. CDR1 is MNHEY and CDR2 is SMNVEV in the germline V gene (reference sequence). J gave up 6 bases and V 5 bases, and 4 bases lay outside the gene matches. CDR3 DNA sequence: TGTGCCAGCAGTCCGACAGGGTTTCAGCCCCAGCATTTT. It is translated as CASSPTGFQPQHF.

CDR3 sequence reads: CASSVQGPNTGELFF. Written as DNA, the CDR3 is TGCGCCAGCAGCGTACAGGGACCCAACACCGGGGAGCTGTTTTTT. The chain is built from TRBV5-1 and TRBJ2-2, with a tentative D call TRBD1 (6 bases). The CDR3 has 15 amino acids. Germline assignment: CDR1 SGHRS and CDR2 YFSETQ. The V and J ends lost 4 bases and 2 bases respectively, with 12 bases between them.

This chain links TRBV19 with TRBJ1-5; D is unclear. The V and J ends lost 4 bases and 0 bases respectively, with 10 bases between them. CDR3 length: 15 residues. From germline, CDR1 is LNHDA and CDR2 SQIVND (reference sequence). The DNA for the CDR3 is TGTGCCAGTAGTAACCCGAGTTATAGCAATCAGCCCCAGCATTTT. Protein: CASSNPSYSNQPQHF.